This T cell receptor beta chain comes out of a study of control samples from healthy donors and cancer patients. The CDR3 covers 15 residues. The V gene's germline CDR1 is LNHDA and CDR2 SQIVND (reference sequence). With V trimmed by 5 bases and J by 2 bases, 9 bases remained unmatched. Libraries were prepared by immunoSEQ multiplex PCR; TCRdb keeps only in-frame clonotypes and omits some of them. The sample consists of tens of thousands of clones, less than 85% of them appearing once. Sequencing used blood. This receptor was identified in a man in his sixties in good health. The chain couples TRBV19 to TRBJ2-7, with 7 bases that match TRBD1. The CDR3: CASSYPGTATYEQYF. Written as DNA, the CDR3 is TGTGCCAGTAGTTACCCCGGGACAGCGACCTACGAGCAGTACTTC.